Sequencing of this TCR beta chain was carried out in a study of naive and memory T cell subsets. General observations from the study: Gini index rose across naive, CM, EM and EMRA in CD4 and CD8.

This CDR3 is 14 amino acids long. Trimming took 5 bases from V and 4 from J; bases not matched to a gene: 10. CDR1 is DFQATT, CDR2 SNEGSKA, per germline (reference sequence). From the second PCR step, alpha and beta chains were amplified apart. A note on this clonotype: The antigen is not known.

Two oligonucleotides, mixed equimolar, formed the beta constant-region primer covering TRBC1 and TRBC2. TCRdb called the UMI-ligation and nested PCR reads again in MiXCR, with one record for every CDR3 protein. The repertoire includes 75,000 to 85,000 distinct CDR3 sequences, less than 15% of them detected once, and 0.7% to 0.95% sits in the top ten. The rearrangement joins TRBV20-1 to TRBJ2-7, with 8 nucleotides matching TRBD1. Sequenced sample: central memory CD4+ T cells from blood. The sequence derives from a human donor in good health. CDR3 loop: CSAPRRDRIYEQYF. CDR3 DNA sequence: TGCAGTGCTCCAAGGCGGGACAGGATTTACGAGCAGTACTTC.